This TCR beta chain was sequenced for a study of T cells in Graves' hyperthyroidism and ophthalmopathy. Regions amplified from RNA transcripts were the TCR beta CDR3 regions. The TCR CDR3 was amplified in a first-round RT-PCR using the HTBI primer set. Each CDR3 protein is one row after TCRdb ran MiXCR on the multiplex PCR reads. Here the sample spans about 600,000 distinct CDR3 sequences, 15% to 20% being singletons. Patients showing uncontrolled infection, other autoimmune disease, pregnancy or lactation were ineligible. 8.5 to 10 ml of fresh peripheral blood supplied the PBMCs. This clonotype has a count of ten or more. V shed 0 bases and J 3 bases; nucleotides not matched to a gene: 0. CDR1 is SGHRS, CDR2 YFSETQ, per germline. This CDR3 has 14 residues.

The clonotype comes from a woman aged 40 to 50 with Graves' ophthalmopathy. The chain joins TRBV5-1 to TRBJ2-1; 7 positions match TRBD1. The sample taken for sequencing was blood. The CDR3 coding sequence is TGCGCCAGCAGCTTGGGGGACAGCTACAATGAGCAGTTCTTC. The encoded protein is CASSLGDSYNEQFF. The whole variable domain, remainder taken from reference TRBV5-1 and TRBJ2-1, is KAGVTQTPRYLIKTRGQQVTLSCSPISGHRSVSWYQQTPGQGLQFLFEYFSETQRNKGNFPGRFSGRQFSNSRSEMNVSTLELGDSALYLCASSLGDSYNEQFFGPGTRLTVL.